A single T cell receptor (beta chain) is shown here with its context. Generated by immunoSEQ multiplex PCR, the TCRdb table keeps only in-frame clones and is missing some. Here the sample spans about 120,000 clones, about 85% being singletons. This specimen comes from a study of T cell responses to AZD1222 COVID-19 vaccine. The TCR comes from an adult in good health. This specimen consisted of peripheral blood, obtained on day 0 of AZD1222 vaccination.

This CDR3 is CASSQGQLVADTQYF. CDR3 in DNA: TGTGCCAGCAGCCAAGGTCAGTTAGTGGCAGATACGCAGTATTTT. This chain uses TRBV4-2 with TRBJ2-3; D gene ambiguous. Germline V gives CDR1 LGHNA, CDR2 YNFKEQ. The CDR3 is made up of 15 amino acids. Trimming took 1 base from V and 4 from J, leaving 12 bases between them.